This passage covers 17 T cell receptor beta chains from one sample sequenced in a study of T-cell reconstitution after alpha-beta-depleted transplantation in children. During its preparation, the TCRbeta library received unique molecular identifiers. From the PCR reads, TCRdb called clonotypes with MiXCR, one entry per CDR3 protein. The data show about 98,000 distinct CDR3 sequences, roughly a quarter seen once. Sequences were derived from PBMCs, sampled before TCRalphabeta/CD19-depleted stem cell transplant. All receptors come from a boy aged 2 to 10 with acute lymphoblastic leukemia, due to receive a stem cell transplant.

This clonotype was observed a handful of times. The chain couples TRBV25-1 to TRBJ1-1, with a possible D match to TRBD1 (5 bases). Trimming took 3 bases from V and 1 from J, leaving 9 bases between them. Germline lookup yields CDR1 MGHDK and CDR2 SYGVNS. This CDR3 comprises 14 residues. The DNA for the CDR3 is TGTGCCAGCAGTGATGGGGGGAGGAACACTGAAGCTTTCTTT. It encodes CASSDGGRNTEAFF.

The chain employs TRBV12-3 or TRBV12-4 and TRBJ2-1, with TRBD2 matching 9 bases. V dropped 3 bases and J dropped 2; count of bases not matched to a gene: 5. This CDR3 is built from 16 residues. CDR3 sequence (DNA): TGTGCCAGCAGTTTCCGAGCGGGAGGCACCTACAATGAGCAGTTCTTC. It specifies CASSFRAGGTYNEQFF.

This clonotype occurred a few times. V and J are TRBV5-5 and TRBJ2-3; TRBD2 agrees at 12 bases. Trimming removed 4 bases from V and 0 bases from J; junction bases left unmatched: 9. Per germline, CDR1 SGHKS and CDR2 YYEKEE (reference sequence). This CDR3 comprises 18 residues. The chain's CDR3 is CASSDGLAGFHSTDTQYF. Here the CDR3 DNA reads TGTGCCAGCAGCGATGGACTAGCGGGATTTCACAGCACAGATACGCAGTATTTT.

The V and J genes are TRBV6-5 and TRBJ2-1, with a tentative D call TRBD1 (5 bases). The CDR3 has 14 residues. The V and J ends lost 2 bases and 5 bases respectively, with 10 bases between them. Per the germline V gene, CDR1 is MNHEY and CDR2 is SVGAGI. The CDR3 DNA reads as TGTGCCAGCAGTTACATGGCAGGGAACAATGAGCAGTTCTTC. Encoded protein: CASSYMAGNNEQFF.

The chain has TRBV7-9 and TRBJ2-1; 7 positions match TRBD2. V gave up 4 bases and J gave up 7 bases; unmatched junction bases: 10. The germline gives CDR1 SEHNR, CDR2 FQNEAQ (reference sequence). This CDR3 has 15 residues. CDR3 region: CASSSLLASGNEQFF. In nucleotides, the CDR3 is TGTGCCAGCAGCTCATTACTAGCGTCGGGTAATGAGCAGTTCTTC.

This clonotype was counted a few times. V and J are TRBV20-1 and TRBJ1-4; D not resolved. V lost 4 bases and J lost 8, with 14 bases in between. The CDR3 is made up of 13 amino acids. The germline V gene encodes CDR1 DFQATT and CDR2 SNEGSKA (reference sequence). CDR3 amino acids: CSANESPDEKLFF. The CDR3 DNA reads TGCAGTGCTAATGAAAGCCCCGACGAAAAACTGTTTTTT.

V is TRBV28 and J is TRBJ2-1, with D possibly TRBD2 on 6 matching bases. Germline assignment: CDR1 MDHEN and CDR2 SYDVKM. Trimming shortened V by 1 base and J by 6 bases, and 16 bases separated the two germline ends. The CDR3 totals 16 residues. The CDR3 region has the DNA TGTGCCAGCAGTTTATCAGCGGAGTGGAGGGGCAATGAGCAGTTCTTC. The encoded protein is CASSLSAEWRGNEQFF.

This clonotype appeared a few times. The chain links TRBV20-1 to TRBJ2-5; D remains ambiguous. From germline, CDR1 is DFQATT and CDR2 SNEGSKA (reference sequence). Trimming took 1 base from V and 0 from J, leaving 9 bases between them. This CDR3 region has 14 residues. CDR3 DNA sequence: TGCAGTGCTAGAGCGCTGACATACCAAGAGACCCAGTACTTC. It yields the protein CSARALTYQETQYF.

This clonotype was counted between two and nine times. The gene calls are TRBV27 and TRBJ1-1; no clear D. This CDR3 is 13 amino acids long. The V gene lost 2 bases and the J gene lost 3 bases, with 7 bases spanning the gap. Germline lookup yields CDR1 MNHEY and CDR2 SMNVEV (reference sequence). The CDR3 coding sequence is TGTGCCAGCAGTTTAACCGGGGACACTGAAGCTTTCTTT. This codes for CASSLTGDTEAFF.

This clonotype was counted only a few times. V and J are TRBV10-3 and TRBJ2-7; D perhaps matches TRBD2 (5 bases). Germline values: CDR1 ENHRY, CDR2 SYGVKD. This CDR3 region has 14 residues. With 0 bases removed from V and 4 bases from J, the gap between germline ends came to 10 bases. CDR3 nucleotides: TGTGCCATCAGTGAGTCAGGCCGGACTTACGAGCAGTACTTC. It is translated as CAISESGRTYEQYF.

In this sample, this clonotype turned up a few times. The J gene is TRBJ2-1, the V gene TRBV20-1, with a weak D call TRBD2 (6 bases). The CDR3 has 13 residues. The germline gives CDR1 DFQATT, CDR2 SNEGSKA (reference sequence). V was clipped by 2 bases and J by 10 bases, with 15 bases between them. The CDR3 coding sequence is TGCAGTGCTAGACCGGCTAGCGCCAGGGAGCAGTTCTTC. It specifies CSARPASAREQFF.

The CDR3 DNA is TGCAGTGCTAAAGACACAGGGCTAGGCTATGGCTACACCTTC. Translated: CSAKDTGLGYGYTF. The rearrangement uses TRBV20-1 and TRBJ1-2, with D possibly matching TRBD1 (6 bases). This CDR3 is built from 14 residues. Trimming took 4 bases from V and 4 from J, leaving 16 bases between them. CDR1 and CDR2 from the germline V gene are DFQATT and SNEGSKA (reference sequence).

The table lists this clonotype with many counts. This chain uses TRBV7-2 with TRBJ2-3; 8 bases are a match to TRBD2. V lost 4 bases and J lost 0; bases outside the gene matches: 6. Germline values: CDR1 SGHTA, CDR2 FQGNSA. There are 16 residues in the CDR3. The CDR3 is CASSSLAGLSTDTQYF. Written as DNA, the CDR3 is TGTGCCAGCAGCTCCTTAGCGGGACTTAGCACAGATACGCAGTATTTT.

This clonotype occurred many times. This sequence joins TRBV5-5 and TRBJ2-1; a possible D gene is TRBD2 (5 bases). The germline gives CDR1 SGHKS, CDR2 YYEKEE (reference sequence). Trimming removed 0 bases at V and 8 bases at J, with 9 bases between. The CDR3 contains 13 residues. CDR3 sequence: CASSLVGGHEQFF. CDR3 sequence (DNA): TGTGCCAGCAGCTTGGTTGGAGGCCATGAGCAGTTCTTC.

V and J are TRBV11-2 and TRBJ1-3; D remains unclear. The germline V gene encodes CDR1 SGHAT and CDR2 FQNNGV. Trimming stripped 2 bases from V and 0 bases from J, with 17 bases between. The CDR3 loop spans 18 amino acids. CDR3 loop: CASSLLEVRFFSGNTIYF. The CDR3 DNA is TGTGCCAGCAGCTTATTAGAGGTCAGATTTTTCTCTGGAAACACCATATATTTT.

This clonotype turned up a few times. The chain uses TRBV29-1 and TRBJ2-3; 11 bases fit TRBD1. The trim removed 5 bases at V and 3 bases at J, leaving 1 base unmatched. The CDR3 has 13 residues. CDR1 and CDR2 from the germline V gene are SQVTM and ANQGSEA. The CDR3 loop is CSVRDRGTDTQYF. The CDR3 coding sequence is TGCAGCGTTAGGGACAGGGGGACAGATACGCAGTATTTT.

This chain connects TRBV28 to TRBJ1-5, with TRBD1 matching 11 bases. This CDR3 is 15 amino acids long. The germline V gene encodes CDR1 MDHEN and CDR2 SYDVKM. V gave up 5 bases and J gave up 1 base; unmatched junction bases: 1. This chain's CDR3 is CASSGTGGSNQPQHF. DNA of the CDR3: TGTGCCAGCAGTGGGACAGGGGGGAGCAATCAGCCCCAGCATTTT.